The next 3 T cell receptor beta chains were all read from a single sample in a study of T cell responses to AZD1222 COVID-19 vaccine. Sequencing was performed with immunoSEQ multiplex PCR; in TCRdb, only in-frame clones are kept and a portion is missing. The sample comprises roughly 160,000 clones, about nine tenths of which are singletons, and around 5.5% rests with the top ten. Specimen: peripheral blood, collected on day 0 of AZD1222 vaccination. Receptor source: an adult in good health.

The J gene is TRBJ1-1, the V gene TRBV27, with D possibly matching TRBD1 (5 bases). The V gene lost 3 bases and the J gene lost 4 bases, with 9 bases spanning the gap. The CDR3 loop spans 13 amino acids. The germline V gene has CDR1 MNHEY and CDR2 SMNVEV (reference sequence). The CDR3 here is CASSLVQGTEAFF. For the CDR3, the DNA is TGTGCCAGCAGTTTGGTCCAGGGCACTGAAGCTTTCTTT.

V and J are TRBV7-9 and TRBJ2-3; no clear D. CDR1 is SEHNR and CDR2 is FQNEAQ in the germline V gene (reference sequence). Trimming took off 6 bases at V and 2 bases at J, with 6 bases between the two ends. CDR3 length equals 12 residues. CDR3: CASRDNTDTQYF. The DNA for the CDR3 is TGTGCCAGCAGGGATAACACAGATACGCAGTATTTT.

This chain joins TRBV6-2 or TRBV6-3 and TRBJ2-3; perhaps D is TRBD1 or TRBD2 (6 bases each). Germline V gene lookup returns CDR1 MNHEY and CDR2 SVGEGT. V was shortened by 3 bases and J by 2 bases, with 18 bases between the two germline ends. There are 17 residues in the CDR3. Here the CDR3 reads CASSYLRRGANTDTQYF. The CDR3 DNA follows: TGTGCCAGCAGTTATTTAAGGAGGGGGGCTAACACAGATACGCAGTATTTT.